Following are 9 T cell receptor beta chains from one sample sequenced in a study of OX40 agonist ivuxolimab in advanced cancers. Sequenced by immunoSEQ multiplex PCR; TCRdb stores in-frame clones only, minus some. The table shows around 5,000 clones, with around 70% occurring only once. Sequenced material: CD4+ or CD8+ T cells sorted from blood, taken in a trial of the OX40 agonist ivuxolimab. All receptors derive from an adult with an advanced solid tumor such as melanoma, head and neck, liver or kidney cancer.

This clone counts as medium-sized. The gene calls are TRBV2 and TRBJ2-7; weak D call: TRBD2 (5 bases). The V end was cut by 7 bases, the J end by 0 bases, with 13 bases between. Germline V CDR1 and CDR2: SNHLY, FYNNEI. The CDR3 covers 14 residues. CDR3 region: CASKEGLDSYEQYF. The CDR3, as DNA: TGTGCCAGCAAAGAAGGACTTGACTCCTACGAGCAGTACTTC.

The chain combines TRBV27 with TRBJ2-1, with TRBD1 matching over 7 bases. Germline V gene data show CDR1 as MNHEY and CDR2 as SMNVEV (reference sequence). This CDR3 has 14 residues. J gave up 3 bases and V 6 bases, and 5 bases lay outside the gene matches. As DNA, the CDR3 is TGTGCCAGCAGACCCTGGACAGGCTACAATGAGCAGTTCTTC. Amino acids: CASRPWTGYNEQFF.

This clone was observed a handful of times. The chain links TRBV5-8 to TRBJ1-4; TRBD1 might be the D (6 bases). The CDR3 length is 14 residues. Germline values: CDR1 SGHTS, CDR2 YDEGEE. V lost 1 base to trimming and J lost 8 bases, with 12 bases between them. In DNA form, the CDR3 reads TGTGCCAGCAGCTTGTATCAGGGGTCGGAAAAACTGTTTTTT. Protein product: CASSLYQGSEKLFF. Complete variable domain (other parts from reference TRBV5-8 and TRBJ1-4): EAGVTQSPTHLIKTRGQQATLRCSPISGHTSVYWYQQALGLGLQFLLWYDEGEERNRGNFPPRFSGRQFPNYSSELNVNALELEDSALYLCASSLYQGSEKLFFGSGTQLSVL.

The chain employs TRBV5-3 and TRBJ1-2; D uncertain. TRBV5-3 is sorted into the ORF group, with uncertain function. The ends were cut back, 8 bases at V and 0 bases at J, with 17 bases in the middle. This CDR3 spans 15 amino acids. The CDR3 DNA is TGTGCCAGCAGCATATTTGCGGGGTCTAACTATGGCTACACCTTC. Encoded protein: CASSIFAGSNYGYTF.

The V call is TRBV5-5, the J call TRBJ2-7; 10 bases agree with TRBD1. The CDR3 loop spans 17 amino acids. CDR1 is SGHKS, CDR2 YYEKEE, per germline (reference sequence). The junction had 16 bases not matched to a gene; V was cut back by 4 bases and J by 6 bases. CDR3 sequence reads: CASSLRHEPGTGAEQYF. In DNA, the CDR3 is TGTGCCAGCAGCCTGAGACACGAACCCGGGACAGGGGCCGAGCAGTACTTC.

This sequence joins TRBV7-9 and TRBJ2-2, with D unresolved. The CDR3 sequence is 12 residues long. Germline CDR1 is SEHNR and CDR2 is FQNEAQ (reference sequence). Trimming took 8 bases from V and 3 from J, leaving 7 bases between them. The CDR3 sequence is CASLGDTGELFF. CDR3 coding DNA: TGTGCCAGCCTTGGGGACACCGGGGAGCTGTTTTTT.

This clone was found once. This chain connects TRBV6-5 to TRBJ1-1, with a possible D match to TRBD1 (5 bases). V lost 1 base to trimming and J lost 4 bases, with 10 bases between them. Germline-derived CDR1 and CDR2 are MNHEY and SVGAGI. CDR3 length: 14 residues. The CDR3 is CASSYYGGGTEAFF. CDR3 sequence (DNA): TGTGCCAGCAGTTACTATGGCGGGGGCACTGAAGCTTTCTTT.

The chain joins TRBV7-3 to TRBJ2-1, with 9 nucleotides matching TRBD2. This CDR3 contains 15 residues. The V gene end was trimmed by 6 bases and the J gene end by 4 bases; junction bases not matched to a gene: 7. Germline CDR1 is SGHTA and CDR2 is FQGTGA. The CDR3 nucleotides read TGTGCCAGCAGTTTTAGCGGGGGAGGATACAATGAGCAGTTCTTC. Its translation is CASSFSGGGYNEQFF.

The chain uses TRBV7-9 and TRBJ2-5; D possibly corresponds to TRBD1 (6 bases). This CDR3 has 13 amino acids. Trimming left V 5 bases short and J 4 bases short, with 11 bases between. Germline lookup yields CDR1 SEHNR and CDR2 FQNEAQ (reference sequence). CDR3: CASSPGAVETQYF. The CDR3 DNA is TGTGCCAGCAGCCCAGGGGCTGTAGAGACCCAGTACTTC.